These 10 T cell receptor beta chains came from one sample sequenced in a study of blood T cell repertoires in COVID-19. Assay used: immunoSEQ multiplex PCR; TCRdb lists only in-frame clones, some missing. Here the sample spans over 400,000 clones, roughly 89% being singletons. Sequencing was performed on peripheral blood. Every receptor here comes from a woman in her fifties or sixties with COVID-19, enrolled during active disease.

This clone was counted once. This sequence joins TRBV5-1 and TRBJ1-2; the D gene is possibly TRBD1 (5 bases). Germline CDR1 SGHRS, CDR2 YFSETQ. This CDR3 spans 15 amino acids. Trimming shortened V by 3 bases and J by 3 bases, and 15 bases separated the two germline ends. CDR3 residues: CASSSGLPGDYGYTF. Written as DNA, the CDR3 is TGCGCCAGCAGCTCGGGACTGCCTGGGGACTATGGCTACACCTTC.

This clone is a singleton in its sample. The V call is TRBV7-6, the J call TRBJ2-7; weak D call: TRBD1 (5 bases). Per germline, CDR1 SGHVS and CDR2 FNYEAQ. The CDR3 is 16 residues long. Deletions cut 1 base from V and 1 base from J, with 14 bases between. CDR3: CASSLVGADSSYEQYF. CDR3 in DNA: TGTGCCAGCAGCTTAGTAGGGGCTGATTCATCCTACGAGCAGTACTTC.

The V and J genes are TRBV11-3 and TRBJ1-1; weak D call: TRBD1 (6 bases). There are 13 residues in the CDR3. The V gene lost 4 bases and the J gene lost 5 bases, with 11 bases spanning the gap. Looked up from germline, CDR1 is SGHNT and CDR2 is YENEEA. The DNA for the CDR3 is TGTGCCAGCAGCTCGGACAGAGAGACTGAAGCTTTCTTT. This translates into CASSSDRETEAFF.

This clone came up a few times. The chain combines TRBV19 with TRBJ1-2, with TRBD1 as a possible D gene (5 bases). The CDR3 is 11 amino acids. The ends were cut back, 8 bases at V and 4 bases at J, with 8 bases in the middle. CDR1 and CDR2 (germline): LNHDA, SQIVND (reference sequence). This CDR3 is CASAQAYGYTF. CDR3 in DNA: TGTGCCAGTGCACAGGCCTATGGCTACACCTTC.

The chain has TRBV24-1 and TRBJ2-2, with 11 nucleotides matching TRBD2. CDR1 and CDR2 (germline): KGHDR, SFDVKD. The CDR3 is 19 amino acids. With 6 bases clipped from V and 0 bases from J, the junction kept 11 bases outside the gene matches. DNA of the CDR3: TGTGCCACCAGTCGAACTGGGACTAGCGGACCCGCGAACACCGGGGAGCTGTTTTTT. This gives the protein CATSRTGTSGPANTGELFF.

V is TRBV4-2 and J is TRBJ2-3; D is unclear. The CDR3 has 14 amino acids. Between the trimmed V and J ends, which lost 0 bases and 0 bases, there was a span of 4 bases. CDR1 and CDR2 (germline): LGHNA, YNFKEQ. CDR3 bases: TGTGCCAGCAGCCAAGATCGTAGCACAGATACGCAGTATTTT. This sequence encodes CASSQDRSTDTQYF.

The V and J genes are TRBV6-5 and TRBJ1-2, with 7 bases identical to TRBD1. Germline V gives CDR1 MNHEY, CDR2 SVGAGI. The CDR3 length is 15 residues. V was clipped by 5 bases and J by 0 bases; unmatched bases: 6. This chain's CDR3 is CASSTTGTANYGYTF. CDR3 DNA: TGTGCCAGCAGTACCACCGGGACAGCTAACTATGGCTACACCTTC.

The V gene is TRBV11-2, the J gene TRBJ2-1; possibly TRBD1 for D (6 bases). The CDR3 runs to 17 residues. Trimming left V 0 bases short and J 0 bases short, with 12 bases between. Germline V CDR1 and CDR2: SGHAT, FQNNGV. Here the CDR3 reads CASSLDQTGFSYNEQFF. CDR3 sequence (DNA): TGTGCCAGCAGCTTAGATCAGACAGGATTCTCCTACAATGAGCAGTTCTTC.

The CDR3: CASSQAQGAGHSQETQYF. CDR3 coding DNA: TGTGCCAGCAGCCAAGCACAGGGGGCCGGACATTCCCAAGAGACCCAGTACTTC. This chain connects TRBV14 to TRBJ2-5; the match to TRBD1 covers 9 bases. Per the germline V gene, CDR1 is SGHDN and CDR2 is FVKESK. The junction had 10 bases not matched to a gene; V was cut back by 1 base and J by 1 base. CDR3 size: 18 residues.

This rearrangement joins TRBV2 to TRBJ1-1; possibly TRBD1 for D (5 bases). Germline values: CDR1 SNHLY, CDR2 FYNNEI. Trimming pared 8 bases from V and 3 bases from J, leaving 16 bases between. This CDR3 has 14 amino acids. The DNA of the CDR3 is TGTGCCAGCCACGGGAGGAGGGGTTACACTGAAGCTTTCTTT. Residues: CASHGRRGYTEAFF. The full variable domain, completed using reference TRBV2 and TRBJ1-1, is EPEVTQTPSHQVTQMGQEVILRCVPISNHLYFYWYRQILGQKVEFLVSFYNNEISEKSEIFDDQFSVERPDGSNFTLKIRSTKLEDSAMYFCASHGRRGYTEAFFGQGTRLTVV.